This T cell receptor (beta chain) emerged from a study of cytomegalovirus exposure and HLA in healthy donors (TCRdb year 2017). Looking at the study overall: An earlier analysis of approximately 600 of the donors reported more than 250 Gb of sequence data and some 120 million unique TCR beta sequences from around 200 million T cells. Genome-wide SNP genotypes for about 55% of the roughly 670 donors were used in a later genetic analysis, which treated that subset as a discovery cohort. HLA typing included class I and class II loci at four-digit resolution. All discovery cohort repertoires had been generated on a single sequencing platform. Along with the roughly 670-subject first cohort, a separate validation cohort of about 110 different subjects was used. Typing coverage varied by locus: roughly 629-630 donors for A, B, C, DRB1 and DQB1; 500 to 550 for DQA1; approximately 570 for DPA1; roughly 470 for DPB1. A later analysis re-analyzed previously published TCR beta repertoires from several hundred donors and added high-resolution HLA genotyping to study TCR occurrence patterns. The later analysis used no new phenotypic data to find candidate immune exposures, relying instead on TCR beta sequences and their occurrence across donors. An early release covering over 500 HLA-typed donors comprised approximately 300 gigabases of sequencing data and around 86 million unique TCR sequences. High-throughput TCR immunosequencing, statistical association of individual TCRs with disease status, and machine learning were combined to predict cytomegalovirus infection status. An earlier analysis of 500 to 750 of the donors applied high-throughput TCR beta sequencing to assess whether each TCR beta V gene segment acted as functional or pseudogenic. Using immunosequencing, the study profiled T cell repertoires from about 610 subjects and related those repertoires to cytomegalovirus serostatus. Donor age, sex, ethnicity and CMV serostatus were compiled together with the repertoire data. The study aimed to test whether cataloging public T cell receptors could reveal signatures of past pathogen exposure. Several DR-DQ haplotypes were handled as single units for association and clustering, since linkage in the cohort was strong. Of the 300 to 500 genotyped donors, less than 85% were placed in the genetic ancestry cluster associated with self-reported Caucasian donors. Among roughly 400 genotyped donors of the cohort, an average of approximately 220,000 unique TCR beta nucleotide sequences was sequenced per donor, of which 15% to 20% were non-productive. Study-level results and caveats: Strong co-occurrence of HLA alleles, especially DR and DQ, made assigning TCR associations to individual alleles difficult. In a later genetic analysis, a missense DCLRE1C variant was associated with V-gene and J-gene trimming of TCR beta chains, and the association was replicated in an independent cohort. Immune exposure information for the cohort was limited to CMV serostatus. Only TCR beta chains were sequenced in this cohort, and the absence of alpha or paired-chain data limited detectable features. A later analysis found that most CMV-associated TCR beta chains appeared HLA-restricted, with HLA associations seemingly driven largely by CMV exposure. The study listed approximately 160 TCR beta chains as associated with cytomegalovirus. Because the 87-base-pair reads could not distinguish some IMGT-functional V segments, including TRBV6-2 and TRBV6-3, those segments were excluded. Compared with equally common non-associated chains, HLA-associated TCR beta chains in a later analysis were more clonally expanded and had lower generation probabilities. In a later analysis, about 16,000 TCR beta sequences were associated with specific HLA alleles at a false discovery rate of 0.05. Broadly in line with IMGT annotations, most TCR beta V segments showed up in productive rearrangements about 90% or about 30% of the time in an earlier analysis of several hundred of the donors. In a later analysis, the rate of TCR association differed among HLA loci, with DRB1 alleles having the most associated TCRs and HLA-C alleles having the fewest. The authors suggested that the approach could potentially be generalized to other disease states and immunological phenotypes. Correlated functional status among segregating V segments might reflect linkage disequilibrium, but an unknown experimental factor could not be ruled out. Roughly uniform sequencing depth across donors was assumed in presence/absence analyses, although this assumption may not hold. Cytomegalovirus status was reported to be diagnosed by the classifier with high specificity and sensitivity in both the original and validation cohorts. Three of the identified cytomegalovirus-associated TCR beta chains were confirmed in vitro to be specific for cytomegalovirus antigens. Because HLA typing was missing for some donors at each locus, association tests included only the typed subset. Most TCR sequences were observed very rarely across donors, whereas some public TCRs were present in many individuals. The sequencing pipeline was judged likely to have produced a cluster of highly shared sequence variants as a technical artifact. Compared with the approximately 670-donor mean, donors in an Asian-associated ancestry cluster had fewer N-insertions in productive TCRs, according to a later genetic analysis. A further reported finding was that TCR beta sequences accurately predicted the HLA-A and HLA-B alleles for most subjects in the first cohort. About 17 rarely observed V segments, including chromosome 9 orphons, were excluded from the earlier analysis of some 590 of the donors because counts were too low. In a later analysis, several top co-occurrence clusters were reported to appear linked to parvovirus B19, influenza, CMV and Epstein-Barr virus.

Based on the germline V gene (reference sequence), the CDR1 and CDR2 sequences are SEHNR and FQNEAQ. The CDR3 sequence holds 15 residues, the cysteine and phenylalanine included. Of all the DNA, just the CDR3 is kept, 45 bases in frame from base 1. Trimming accounts for 8 bases at V and 1 base at J, while the number of junction bases matched to no gene is 4. Turning to this clone: This receptor's antigen is unknown. There are no base qualities to consult, and no much larger clone falls within one base.

In total, approximately 610 healthy bone marrow donors made up the cohort. At the time of sampling, all cohort members were nominally healthy, though unrecorded immune exposures were likely present. The donor tested CMV seronegative, placing the donor among the 350 or so seronegative members of the cohort. A peripheral blood sample was collected from each donor, and TCR beta sequencing was performed on peripheral blood mononuclear cells. Genomic DNA extraction from the blood cell samples was performed with the Qiagen DNeasy Blood Extraction Kit. The library came from the immunoSEQ multiplex PCR assay. The multiplex PCR relied on a mix of 60 forward primers for TCR Vbeta segments and 13 reverse primers for TCR Jbeta segments. Amplification of the CDR3 region of rearranged TCR beta genes was performed with a multiplex PCR assay on genomic DNA. Amplified TCR beta libraries were sequenced as 87-base-pair reads on the Illumina HiSeq System. On the study's bioinformatics: Across the 500 to 850 repertoires, a later analysis counted about 81 million unique TCR beta chains, around 10 million of which were shared by at least two donors. Raw reads were error-corrected and collapsed into unique sequences with a nearest-neighbor algorithm that merged closely related sequences to remove PCR and sequencing errors. CDR3 sequences were aligned to IMGT reference sequences to assign V, D and J gene segments. For a sequence to be retained, a match of at least six nucleotides to both a V gene segment and a J gene segment was required. A rearrangement was called productive if the CDR3 had no stop codons and remained in frame with V and J, and every other rearrangement was called non-productive. Following IMGT convention, CDR3 was defined as the stretch from the second conserved V-encoded cysteine to the conserved J-encoded phenylalanine. The earlier analysis of approximately 590 of the donors excluded any sequence lacking an unambiguous match to a single V gene segment. An earlier analysis of 450 to 650 of the donors called V segments functional above 56.7% productive rearrangements and segregating when the between-donor standard deviation exceeded 5%. To diagnose cytomegalovirus status from the catalog of TCR beta chain sequences, a statistical classification framework was built. In a later analysis, TCR nucleotide sequences were compared against IMGT/GENE-DB human TR gene sequences so that V and J genes could be assigned. Using the TCRdist pipeline, a later analysis assigned CDR3 sequences along with most-parsimonious VDJ recombination scenarios. In a later analysis, each TCR beta chain was defined by its CDR3 amino acid sequence together with its V-gene family, and reads without a unique V-gene family were excluded. To address suspected cross-contamination and a sequencing artifact, a later analysis removed 592 highly shared, low-generation-probability nucleotide sequences. In a later analysis, a clonal expansion index was calculated for each public chain from normalized within-repertoire ranks of inferred template counts. In a later analysis, generation probabilities were computed with a VDJ recombination model fitted to out-of-frame rearrangements, and the resulting probabilities were checked against IGoR. A later analysis scored TCR-TCR, TCR-HLA and TCR-CMV co-occurrence with hypergeometric tests, applying a repertoire-size bias correction to TCR pairs. To estimate false discovery rates, a later analysis permuted the HLA or CMV assignments 20 times. In a later analysis, co-occurring TCRs were grouped using DBSCAN, and TCRdist sequence similarity was added for clustering within HLA-allele-positive subsets. Repertoires with fewer than 30,000 or more than 120,000 public chains were left out of co-occurrence clustering, as were about 5 repertoires with anomalous nucleotide sharing. As stored in TCRdb, this immuneACCESS dataset retains in-frame rearrangements with V and J assigned. A fraction of the clones does not appear; measured against another copy, unresolved V genes explain less than half of the discrepancy, and the remainder lacks a known reason. From that table come the V and J calls and clone size; the DNA was used to work out D and trimming. The sample records 100,000 to 150,000 clones, roughly 75% of which are singletons. The top ten hold about 1.2% of the sample.

Sequencing was done on a sample of PBMCs. The chain is encoded by TRBV7-9 joined to TRBJ2-2, and TRBD2 matches 10 of the central bases. The clonotype comes from a female donor in good health and CMV-seronegative. The CDR3 in this case is CASARTSGNTGELFF. The DNA is as follows: TGTGCCAGCGCTAGGACTAGCGGGAACACCGGGGAGCTGTTTTTT.